This T cell receptor (beta chain) was sequenced in a study of blood T cells in healthy people across ages. Study results and limitations: Age advanced and TCR beta diversity per million T cells fell, roughly linearly.

Combining a sample-barcoded 5' primer with a J-beta primer mix, a second PCR ran for 7 to 11 cycles. MiXCR, run by TCRdb on the 5' RACE reads, gives a single entry per CDR3 protein. The sample holds more than 600,000 distinct CDR3 sequences, 25% seen once. Healthy Russian Caucasian donors spanned ages about 6 to 100 years. CDR3 size: 15 residues. Germline V gene sequence: CDR1 LGHDT, CDR2 YNNKEL (reference sequence). Trimming at V came to 1 base and at J to 13 bases, leaving 7 bases not matched to a gene. Note on this clonotype: Its antigen is not identified.

These data were likewise used in another study, on T cells of mothers and their children. That work contributes: Versus unrelated pairs, overlap was slightly higher in related mother-child pairs, without reaching significance.

This sequence originates from a boy between 10 and 17 years old in good health. This chain connects TRBV3-1 to TRBJ1-6; TRBD1 matches at 10 bases. Sequenced input: blood. The chain's CDR3 is CASSQVGTGEVPLHF. The CDR3 region has the DNA TGTGCCAGCAGCCAAGTTGGGACAGGGGAAGTTCCCCTCCACTTT.